This TCR beta chain was recovered during a study of cytomegalovirus exposure and HLA in healthy donors. Findings of the study overall: Relative to equally common others, HLA-associated TCR beta chains showed greater clonal expansion in a later analysis. As was reported, the classifier diagnosed cytomegalovirus status with high specificity and sensitivity. TCR beta V- and J-gene trimming was later associated with a missense DCLRE1C variant.

Germline CDR1 is SGHRS and CDR2 is YFSETQ. Trimming took 2 bases from V and 6 from J, leaving 11 bases between them. The CDR3 covers 14 residues. PCR amplification relied on 60 Vbeta primers (plus 13 Jbeta primers). TCRdb's table, derived via immunoSEQ multiplex PCR, lists solely in-frame clones and lacks some. Of about 120,000 clones in the sample, about 75% were seen once. Points on this clone: Its antigen is unidentified.

This clonotype originated in a man in his fifties or sixties in good health and CMV-seropositive. The specimen sequenced was PBMCs. The chain uses TRBV5-1 and TRBJ2-2, with D possibly being TRBD1 (6 bases). The CDR3 region has the DNA TGCGCCAGCAGCTTTGGGGGCCGTCCCGGGGAGCTGTTTTTT. Translating it yields CASSFGGRPGELFF.